This is a list of T cell receptor beta chains from one sample in a study of T cell repertoires in cytomegalovirus infection. Their cognate antigens are unknown. TCRdb used MiXCR to reprocess the reads, holding one entry per CDR3 protein. The table lists a few hundred thousand distinct CDR3 sequences, 35% to 50% of them singletons. The starting material was cultured PBMCs, obtained from culture after CMV antigen stimulation. Receptors were obtained from a human donor in good health (CMV status not recorded). Some clones in this sample may be carry-over from other donors' samples. CDR3s include the opening cysteine and the closing phenylalanine or tryptophan. A D gene is named only where the DNA matches it firmly. Part of the rows lack a size; the others show once, few, many or a class for expanded clones.

D,J,size,V,DNA,CDR3
TRBD2,TRBJ2-1,-,TRBV7-9,TGTGCCAGCAGCTTTCGACTAGCGGGAGGCTATGAGCAGTTCTTC,CASSFRLAGGYEQFF
-,TRBJ2-5,-,TRBV7-8,TGTGCCAGCAGCTTACTGACTAGTTCCGAGACCCAGTACTTC,CASSLLTSSETQYF
-,TRBJ2-7,few,TRBV7-9,TGTGCCAGCAGCTCGGACTACTACGAGCAGTACTTC,CASSSDYYEQYF
-,TRBJ1-3,-,TRBV28,TGTGCCAGCAGCGCGCGCCACTCTGGAAACACCATATATTTT,CASSARHSGNTIYF
TRBD2,TRBJ2-1,-,TRBV18,TGTGCCAGCTCCGACGCTAGCGGGAGCACGGATGAGCAGTTCTTC,CASSDASGSTDEQFF
-,TRBJ1-5,few,TRBV6-8,TGTGCCACCCGGGGGGGGATTGGTCAGCCCCAGCATTTT,CATRGGIGQPQHF
-,TRBJ1-1,-,TRBV14,TGTGCCAGCAGCCAAGACCCCGACAGCGACTCTGAAGCTTTCTTT,CASSQDPDSDSEAFF
-,TRBJ2-5,-,TRBV6-6,TGTGCCAGCCGAAGGACAGTACAAGAGACCCAGTACTTC,CASRRTVQETQYF
-,TRBJ1-4,-,TRBV18,TGTGCCAGCTCACCCGAGGCAACTAATGAAAAACTGTTTTTT,CASSPEATNEKLFF
TRBD2,TRBJ2-5,few,TRBV7-2,TGTGCCAGCAGCTCCCGACTAGCGGGGGGGGGAGGTCAAGAGACCCAGTACTTC,CASSSRLAGGGGQETQYF
-,TRBJ2-7,few,TRBV12-3/TRBV12-4,TGTGCCAGCAGCCACAGCGATTCCTACGAGCAGTACTTC,CASSHSDSYEQYF
-,TRBJ2-2,few,TRBV7-8,TGTGCCAGCAGCTTAGGGCTTATCACCGGGGAGCTGTTTTTT,CASSLGLITGELFF
-,TRBJ2-5,many,TRBV7-2,TGTGCCAGCAGCTTGACGGGGGGCCGAGAGACCCAGTACTTC,CASSLTGGRETQYF
-,TRBJ1-1,-,TRBV6-1,TGTGCCAGCAGTTACGGGTATGCGAACACTGAAGCTTTCTTT,CASSYGYANTEAFF
-,TRBJ1-6,few,TRBV19,TGTGCCAGTACCCCAGGGAGGGGTTTCCATAATTCACCCCTCCACTTT,CASTPGRGFHNSPLHF
TRBD1,TRBJ1-4,-,TRBV20-1,TGCAGTGCTCAAGCCGGGACAGGGTTTGAAAAACTGTTTTTT,CSAQAGTGFEKLFF
TRBD1,TRBJ1-4,many,TRBV7-8,TGTGCCAGCAGCACCGACAGGGATAGGATGGAAAAACTGTTTTTT,CASSTDRDRMEKLFF
-,TRBJ1-4,-,TRBV12-3/TRBV12-4,TGTGCCAGCAAAGAGGGACTCGCAACTAATGAAAAACTGTTTTTT,CASKEGLATNEKLFF
-,TRBJ2-1,few,TRBV11-2,TGTGCCAGCAGCCCCCCCGGGGGCCTAGCTGCTAATGAGCAGTTCTTC,CASSPPGGLAANEQFF
-,TRBJ1-1,once,TRBV19,TGTGCCAGTAGTATCAGCGGGTCCCGCACTGAAGCTTTCTTT,CASSISGSRTEAFF
-,TRBJ2-3,-,TRBV7-2,TGTGCCAGCGGGGATCGGGGGGCGATAGATACGCAGTATTTT,CASGDRGAIDTQYF
TRBD1,TRBJ1-2,few,TRBV2,TGTGCCAGCAGTGAGGACAGGTCCTATGGCTACACCTTC,CASSEDRSYGYTF
-,TRBJ1-1,-,TRBV12-3/TRBV12-4,TGTGCCAGCAGCTCTATCGTGGATGGAGCTTTCTTT,CASSSIVDGAFF
-,TRBJ1-2,-,TRBV6-8,TGTGCCAGCAGATCCAGGGAGAACTATGGCTACACCTTC,CASRSRENYGYTF
-,TRBJ2-5,once,TRBV7-9,TGTGCCAGCGGGGGATATGAGACCCAGTACTTC,CASGGYETQYF
TRBD1,TRBJ2-7,-,TRBV5-4,TGTGCCAGCAGCTTCGGCGGGACAGGGATCTCCTACGAGCAGTACTTC,CASSFGGTGISYEQYF
-,TRBJ1-1,-,TRBV5-4,TGTGCCAGCAGCTCATCAGACGCGGGGAACACTGAAGCTTTCTTT,CASSSSDAGNTEAFF
-,TRBJ2-3,few,TRBV5-1,TGCGCCAGCAGCCCCGAAGTTCCCACAGATACGCAGTATTTT,CASSPEVPTDTQYF